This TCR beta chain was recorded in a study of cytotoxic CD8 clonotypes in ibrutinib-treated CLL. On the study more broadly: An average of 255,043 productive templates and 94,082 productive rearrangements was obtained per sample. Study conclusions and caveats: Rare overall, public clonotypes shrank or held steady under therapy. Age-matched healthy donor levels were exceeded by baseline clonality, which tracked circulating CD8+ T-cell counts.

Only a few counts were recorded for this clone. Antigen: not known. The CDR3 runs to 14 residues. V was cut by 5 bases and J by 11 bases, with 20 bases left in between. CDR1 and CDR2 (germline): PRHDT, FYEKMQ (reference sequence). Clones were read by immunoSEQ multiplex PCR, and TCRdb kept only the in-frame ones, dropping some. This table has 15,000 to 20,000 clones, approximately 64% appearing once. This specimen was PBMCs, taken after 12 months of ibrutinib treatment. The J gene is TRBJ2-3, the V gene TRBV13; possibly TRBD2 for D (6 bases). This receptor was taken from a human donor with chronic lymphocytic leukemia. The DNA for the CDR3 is TGTGCCAGCAGCATCCCCCCTACGGTGCGGGGGCAGTATTTT. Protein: CASSIPPTVRGQYF.